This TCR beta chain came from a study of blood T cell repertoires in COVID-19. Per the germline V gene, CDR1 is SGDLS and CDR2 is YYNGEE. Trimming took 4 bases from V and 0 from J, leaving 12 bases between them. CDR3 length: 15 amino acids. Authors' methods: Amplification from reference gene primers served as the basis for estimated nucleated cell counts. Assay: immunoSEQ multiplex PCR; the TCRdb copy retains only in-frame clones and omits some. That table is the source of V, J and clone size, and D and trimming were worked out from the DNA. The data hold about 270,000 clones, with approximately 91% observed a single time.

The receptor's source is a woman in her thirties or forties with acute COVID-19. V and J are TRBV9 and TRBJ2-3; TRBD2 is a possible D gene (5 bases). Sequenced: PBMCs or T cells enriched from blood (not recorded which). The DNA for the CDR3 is TGTGCCAGCAGCCCCCAGATAGCGAGCACAGATACGCAGTATTTT. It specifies CASSPQIASTDTQYF.